Presented here are 5 T cell receptor beta chains from one specimen sequenced in a study of identical twins. TCRdb re-called the 5' RACE reads through MiXCR, storing one row per CDR3 protein. Of 700,000 or so distinct CDR3 sequences in the sample, about 20% were seen once. This sample also appeared in a second study, on T cells expressing NK-cell markers.

Source material: PBMCs. Source of these receptors: a woman between 18 and 29 years old in good health.

The chain couples TRBV12-3 or TRBV12-4 to TRBJ1-1, with D uncertain. The CDR3 totals 15 residues. Trimming took 4 bases from V and 6 from J, leaving 18 bases between them. CDR3 DNA sequence: TGTGCCAGCAGTTCTCCCCGCGTTGGGCGGCCTGAAGCTTTCTTT. It translates to CASSSPRVGRPEAFF.

This clonotype was seen more than once but under ten times. This rearrangement joins TRBV12-3 or TRBV12-4 to TRBJ1-1; 9 bases line up with TRBD1. The CDR3 totals 12 residues. V shed 6 bases, J shed 6 bases, and the junction held 2 bases outside the gene matches. The CDR3 reads CASRGTGSEAFF. CDR3 nucleotides: TGTGCCAGCAGGGGGACAGGGTCTGAAGCTTTCTTT.

V gene TRBV28 combines with J gene TRBJ1-1, with a tentative D call TRBD1 (5 bases). Germline V gene data show CDR1 as MDHEN and CDR2 as SYDVKM. The V and J ends lost 6 bases and 2 bases respectively, with 19 bases between them. This CDR3 has 16 amino acids. The CDR3 here is CASSPLPAQGNTEAFF. DNA for the CDR3: TGTGCCAGCAGCCCCTTACCCGCCCAGGGAAACACTGAAGCTTTCTTT.

This chain links TRBV12-3 or TRBV12-4 with TRBJ1-2, with D hard to call. This CDR3 is built from 13 residues. V was shortened by 10 bases and J by 1 base, with 13 bases between the two germline ends. The CDR3 nucleotides are TGTGCCATTTCTCGACCGGATAACTATGGCTACACCTTC. Translating gives CAISRPDNYGYTF.

The chain combines TRBV5-1 with TRBJ1-1, with 11 nucleotides matching TRBD1. From germline, CDR1 is SGHRS and CDR2 YFSETQ. CDR3 length: 14 amino acids. After removal of 7 bases from V and 3 bases from J, the junction contained 5 bases not matched to a gene. In nucleotides, the CDR3 is TGCGCCAGCTCCACGGGACAGGGGGACACTGAAGCTTTCTTT. It specifies CASSTGQGDTEAFF.